This T cell receptor (beta chain) emerged from a study of control samples from healthy donors and cancer patients. Profiling relied on immunoSEQ multiplex PCR, and the TCRdb table lists in-frame clones only, not all of them. The sample records about 120,000 clones, approximately 93% being singletons. This clone has a single count. CDR1 and CDR2 from the germline V gene are SGDLS and YYNGEE. This CDR3 is built from 12 residues. The V gene lost 1 base and the J gene lost 2 bases, with 3 bases spanning the gap. The sequencing sample was made of blood. This clonotype was sampled from a man younger than 40 in good health. The chain joins TRBV9 to TRBJ1-2, with unresolved D. CDR3 loop: CASSVPNYGYTF. CDR3 DNA sequence: TGTGCCAGCAGCGTACCCAACTATGGCTACACCTTC. Together with reference TRBV9 and TRBJ1-2, the CDR3 gives the full variable domain: DSGVTQTPKHLITATGQRVTLRCSPRSGDLSVYWYQQSLDQGLQFLIQYYNGEERAKGNILERFSAQQFPDLHSELNLSSLELGDSALYFCASSVPNYGYTFGSGTRLTVV.